The clone carrying this TCR beta chain showed up just a few times. The same CDR3 arises from other DNA sequences in this sample as well. Deep level was the assay's run setting. Replicate PCRs for sorted subsets used 200 ng DNA; this equaled tens of thousands of T cell genomes. The assay was immunoSEQ multiplex PCR, and TCRdb's table has in-frame clones only and misses some. The sample includes about 2.3 million clones, 85% to 95% of them seen just once. This sample was taken from a study of shared clonotypes between healthy human individuals. Germline V lookup: CDR1 KGHSH, CDR2 LQKENI. The CDR3 has 13 amino acids. Trimming removed 2 bases at V and 1 base at J, with 5 bases between.

The rearrangement joins TRBV18 to TRBJ1-1; D is undetermined. The source is a man aged 18 to 30 in good health. Some clones in this sample may be carry-over from other donors' samples. Sequencing was carried out using naive CD4+ T cells from PBMCs. Subset reported: CD45RA+ positively selected. The CDR3 sequence is CASSPWQNTEAFF. The CDR3 bases are TGTGCCAGCTCACCATGGCAGAACACTGAAGCTTTCTTT.